The source of this TCR beta chain is a study of T cell responses to AZD1222 COVID-19 vaccine. Germline values: CDR1 LGHNT, CDR2 FRNRAP. The V gene lost 5 bases and the J gene lost 1 base, with 9 bases spanning the gap. The CDR3 is 14 amino acids. This clone was found a few times. Its antigen is unknown. Whole-study findings and limits: Spike-specific TCR breadth rose after two AZD1222 doses, and depth rose as well. Unmutated regions of variants are reportedly targeted by nearly half of spike-specific TCRs. Every sample of the repertoires postdated the peak T cell response. White British donors predominated, females outnumbered males, and clonal diversity was possibly underestimated.

Generated by immunoSEQ multiplex PCR, the TCRdb table keeps only in-frame clones and is missing some. The profile shows around 80,000 clones, approximately 91% of them singletons. The rearrangement links TRBV12-5 to TRBJ2-1; possibly TRBD1 or TRBD2 for D (6 bases each). This clonotype was sampled from an adult in good health. Sequenced here: peripheral blood, sampled on day 0 of AZD1222 vaccination. CDR3: CASGRGESYNEQFF. As DNA, the CDR3 is TGTGCTAGTGGTAGGGGGGAGTCCTACAATGAGCAGTTCTTC. The variable domain in full, with the rest retrieved from reference TRBV12-5 and TRBJ2-1, is DARVTQTPRHKVTEMGQEVTMRCQPILGHNTVFWYRQTMMQGLELLAYFRNRAPLDDSGMPKDRFSAEMPDATLATLKIQPSEPRDSAVYFCASGRGESYNEQFFGPGTRLTVL.